Listed below are T cell receptor beta chains from one sample, sequenced in a study of shared clonotypes between healthy human individuals. Clones were read by immunoSEQ multiplex PCR, and TCRdb kept only the in-frame ones, dropping some. The repertoire has more than 400,000 clones, about 72% of them found once; the top ten carry 9.5% to 15%. Sequencing input: PBMCs. Every receptor here comes from a woman aged 40 to 50 in good health. Some clones in this sample may be carry-over from other donors' samples. The CDR3 runs from the conserved cysteine through the conserved F or W. D genes are given only for firm matches. Rows give clone size only sometimes, using once, few, many, or a class for an expanded clone.

CDR3nt: TGCGCCAGCAGCTTGGAAGGTGTGACTAACTATGGCTACACCTTC
CDR3aa: CASSLEGVTNYGYTF
v_gene: TRBV5-1
j_gene: TRBJ1-2
abundance: few
d_gene: .

CDR3nt: TGCAGTGCGAGGACCTCCTACGAGCAGTACTTC
CDR3aa: CSARTSYEQYF
v_gene: TRBV20-1
j_gene: TRBJ2-7
abundance: .
d_gene: .

CDR3nt: TGTGCCAGCAGCTTCGGGGGAGTTGAGCAGTTCTTC
CDR3aa: CASSFGGVEQFF
v_gene: TRBV7-8
j_gene: TRBJ2-1
abundance: .
d_gene: .

CDR3nt: TGTGCCAGCAGTTTTGGGGATTCTAATCAGGGGGGGGAGCTGTTTTTT
CDR3aa: CASSFGDSNQGGELFF
v_gene: TRBV27
j_gene: TRBJ2-2
abundance: .
d_gene: .

CDR3nt: TGCGCCAGCAGCTTGGTAGGACAGGGTAGCGGTACGCAGTATTTT
CDR3aa: CASSLVGQGSGTQYF
v_gene: TRBV5-1
j_gene: TRBJ2-3
abundance: .
d_gene: TRBD1

CDR3nt: TGTGCCAGCAGCTTAGATGCAGGCACAGATACGCAGTATTTT
CDR3aa: CASSLDAGTDTQYF
v_gene: TRBV11-3
j_gene: TRBJ2-3
abundance: few
d_gene: .

CDR3nt: TGCAGCGTTGACCAAGGCCCCGATACGCAGTATTTT
CDR3aa: CSVDQGPDTQYF
v_gene: TRBV29-1
j_gene: TRBJ2-3
abundance: .
d_gene: .

CDR3nt: TGTGCCAGCAGCAAATCGGGCGGGGCCGGGGGCTACACCTTC
CDR3aa: CASSKSGGAGGYTF
v_gene: TRBV21-1
j_gene: TRBJ1-2
abundance: .
d_gene: .

CDR3nt: TGCGCCAGCAGCCCGGGCACAGATAATGAAAAACTGTTTTTT
CDR3aa: CASSPGTDNEKLFF
v_gene: TRBV5-1
j_gene: TRBJ1-4
abundance: few
d_gene: .

CDR3nt: TGTGCCAGCAGTCCTTCCGAGGGAGTGACCGAGGTGTACTTC
CDR3aa: CASSPSEGVTEVYF
v_gene: TRBV28
j_gene: TRBJ2-7
abundance: .
d_gene: .

CDR3nt: TGTGCCAGCTCACCACCGTCGACAGGACAAGAGACCCAGTACTTC
CDR3aa: CASSPPSTGQETQYF
v_gene: TRBV18
j_gene: TRBJ2-5
abundance: once
d_gene: .

CDR3nt: TGCAGTGCTCCTCTGGTGGAGACCCAGTACTTC
CDR3aa: CSAPLVETQYF
v_gene: TRBV20-1
j_gene: TRBJ2-5
abundance: .
d_gene: .

CDR3nt: TGTGCCAGCAGCGAGGGGACAGGATTGTACGAGCAGTACTTC
CDR3aa: CASSEGTGLYEQYF
v_gene: TRBV9
j_gene: TRBJ2-7
abundance: .
d_gene: TRBD1

CDR3nt: TGTGCCATCAGCCGTACAGAGAACACTGAAGCTTTCTTT
CDR3aa: CAISRTENTEAFF
v_gene: TRBV10-3
j_gene: TRBJ1-1
abundance: .
d_gene: .

CDR3nt: TGTGCCAGCAGCTTACGGGCCTCAACTAATGAAAAACTGTTTTTT
CDR3aa: CASSLRASTNEKLFF
v_gene: TRBV7-8
j_gene: TRBJ1-4
abundance: .
d_gene: .

CDR3nt: TGTGCCAGCAGCTTAGGTGCGGGTAGCGGAAACATTCAGTACTTC
CDR3aa: CASSLGAGSGNIQYF
v_gene: TRBV7-8
j_gene: TRBJ2-4
abundance: .
d_gene: .

CDR3nt: TGCGCCAGCAGCTTGGTTGGCGGGATCAGCACAGATACGCAGTATTTT
CDR3aa: CASSLVGGISTDTQYF
v_gene: TRBV5-1
j_gene: TRBJ2-3
abundance: .
d_gene: .

CDR3nt: TGCGCCAGCAGCCCGGGACTAGCGATAAGTGAGCAGTTCTTC
CDR3aa: CASSPGLAISEQFF
v_gene: TRBV5-1
j_gene: TRBJ2-1
abundance: .
d_gene: TRBD2

CDR3nt: TGCGCCAGCAGCTTTGCTCCGGGACAGGGGGCTATGAACACTGAAGCTTTCTTT
CDR3aa: CASSFAPGQGAMNTEAFF
v_gene: TRBV5-1
j_gene: TRBJ1-1
abundance: .
d_gene: TRBD1

CDR3nt: TGTGCCAGCAGCGAAACTAGCGGGAGTTACGAGCAGTACTTC
CDR3aa: CASSETSGSYEQYF
v_gene: TRBV9
j_gene: TRBJ2-7
abundance: .
d_gene: TRBD2

CDR3nt: TGTGCCAGCAGTTACTCGACAGGGATGGGGGCCAACGTCCTGACTTTC
CDR3aa: CASSYSTGMGANVLTF
v_gene: TRBV6-5
j_gene: TRBJ2-6
abundance: .
d_gene: TRBD1

CDR3nt: TGTGCCAGCAGTTTATGGGGACAGGGGGCAAGGGAGCAGTACTTC
CDR3aa: CASSLWGQGAREQYF
v_gene: TRBV28
j_gene: TRBJ2-7
abundance: .
d_gene: TRBD1

CDR3nt: TGTGCCAGCAGTGAGTATTTACAAAGTCGGGCCAACGTCCTGACTTTC
CDR3aa: CASSEYLQSRANVLTF
v_gene: TRBV6-7
j_gene: TRBJ2-6
abundance: .
d_gene: .

CDR3nt: TGTGCCAGCAGGAAGCTTGTTGGTGCGGGCTACAATGAGCAGTTCTTC
CDR3aa: CASRKLVGAGYNEQFF
v_gene: TRBV7-2
j_gene: TRBJ2-1
abundance: .
d_gene: .

CDR3nt: TGTGCCAGCAGCCAAGACAGGGAGCTCTACGAGCAGTACTTC
CDR3aa: CASSQDRELYEQYF
v_gene: TRBV14
j_gene: TRBJ2-7
abundance: .
d_gene: .

CDR3nt: TGCAGCGTCGGGGTCACGAGCTCCTACAATGAGCAGTTCTTC
CDR3aa: CSVGVTSSYNEQFF
v_gene: TRBV29-1
j_gene: TRBJ2-1
abundance: .
d_gene: .

CDR3nt: TGTGCCAGCTCACCACAGGGGCCCAACCTATATGGCTACACCTTC
CDR3aa: CASSPQGPNLYGYTF
v_gene: TRBV18
j_gene: TRBJ1-2
abundance: .
d_gene: .

CDR3nt: TGTGCCAGCAGCTTAATAGCGGGACCCAGCGAGCAGTACTTC
CDR3aa: CASSLIAGPSEQYF
v_gene: TRBV7-8
j_gene: TRBJ2-7
abundance: .
d_gene: TRBD2

CDR3nt: TGTGCCAGCAGCCCGGCACTCGGGGACGGGGGGTACAATGAGCAGTTCTTC
CDR3aa: CASSPALGDGGYNEQFF
v_gene: TRBV7-9
j_gene: TRBJ2-1
abundance: few
d_gene: TRBD2

CDR3nt: TGTGCCAGCAGTGAAAGGGGGGGACAGGGGATGTGGAATGAGCAGTTCTTC
CDR3aa: CASSERGGQGMWNEQFF
v_gene: TRBV6-1
j_gene: TRBJ2-1
abundance: .
d_gene: TRBD1

CDR3nt: TGTGCCAGCAGCCTCTCTAGCGGCCAAGAGACCCAGTACTTC
CDR3aa: CASSLSSGQETQYF
v_gene: TRBV7-3
j_gene: TRBJ2-5
abundance: .
d_gene: TRBD2

CDR3nt: TGTGCCAGCAGCTTCTCACAGGGGGACGTTGAGACCCAGTACTTC
CDR3aa: CASSFSQGDVETQYF
v_gene: TRBV11-2
j_gene: TRBJ2-5
abundance: once
d_gene: TRBD1